Below are 27 T cell receptor beta chains sequenced from a single sample in a study of blood T cell repertoires in COVID-19. Profiled with immunoSEQ multiplex PCR; TCRdb holds only in-frame clones, not every one. The repertoire holds over 250,000 clones, with 80% to 95% as singletons. Specimen: peripheral blood. The source is a person aged 18-35 years with COVID-19, enrolled during active disease.

The rearrangement joins TRBV19 to TRBJ2-3; perhaps TRBD1 as D (5 bases). There are 15 residues in the CDR3. Germline values: CDR1 LNHDA, CDR2 SQIVND (reference sequence). V was cut by 5 bases and J by 6 bases, with 18 bases left in between. CDR3: CASSAPGSLGDTQYF. For the CDR3, the DNA is TGTGCCAGTAGTGCGCCAGGGTCCCTCGGGGATACGCAGTATTTT. The entire variable domain, with the rest obtained from reference TRBV19 and TRBJ2-3, is as follows: DGGITQSPKYLFRKEGQNVTLSCEQNLNHDAMYWYRQDPGQGLRLIYYSQIVNDFQKGDIAEGYSVSREKKESFPLTVTSAQKNPTAFYLCASSAPGSLGDTQYFGPGTRLTVL.

This chain uses TRBV7-9 with TRBJ2-1; 7 nucleotides line up with TRBD1. This CDR3 is built from 15 residues. The junction had 6 bases not matched to a gene; V was cut back by 1 base and J by 6 bases. CDR1 is SEHNR, CDR2 FQNEAQ, per germline (reference sequence). The CDR3: CASSLEGQERNEQFF. CDR3 DNA sequence: TGTGCCAGCAGCTTAGAAGGACAGGAACGCAATGAGCAGTTCTTC.

The chain carries TRBV4-2 and TRBJ1-6; 8 nucleotides match TRBD1. The V and J ends lost 4 bases and 5 bases, in that order; junction bases with no gene match: 7. This CDR3 contains 16 residues. The germline gives CDR1 LGHNA, CDR2 YNFKEQ. Written as DNA, the CDR3 is TGTGCCAGCAGCCTTAGTACGGACAGGGATAATTCACCCCTCCACTTT. Its protein product is CASSLSTDRDNSPLHF.

For this clone: The junction differs from germline at one of its ends, possibly a read error. The V call is TRBV6-5, the J call TRBJ2-7; D is perhaps TRBD1 (5 bases). Germline lookup yields CDR1 MNHEY and CDR2 SVGAGI. There are 15 residues in the CDR3. The CDR3 DNA follows: TGTGCCAGCAGTACACGCCGTCAGGGCTCCAACGAGCAGTACTTC. Translation gives CASSTRRQGSNEQYF.

The chain links TRBV5-1 to TRBJ2-1, with 9 positions matching TRBD2. The V and J ends lost 0 bases and 8 bases, in that order; junction bases with no gene match: 6. The CDR3 contains 15 residues. Germline V gives CDR1 SGHRS, CDR2 YFSETQ. The CDR3: CASSLGLAVGDEQFF. The CDR3 nucleotides read TGCGCCAGCAGCTTGGGACTAGCGGTAGGGGATGAGCAGTTCTTC.

This sequence joins TRBV5-4 and TRBJ2-7; weak D call: TRBD2 (6 bases). CDR1 SGHNT and CDR2 YYREEE come from the germline V gene (reference sequence). The CDR3 length is 13 residues. V was cut by 7 bases and J by 4 bases, with 15 bases left in between. The CDR3, as DNA: TGTGCCAGCGCTCCCGGGGGTTCGTACGAGCAGTACTTC. This translates into CASAPGGSYEQYF.

V is TRBV10-3 and J is TRBJ2-7, with TRBD2 matching 12 bases. V shed 5 bases and J 4 bases; nucleotides not matched to a gene: 9. The CDR3 loop spans 16 amino acids. Looked up from germline, CDR1 is ENHRY and CDR2 is SYGVKD. This CDR3 is CAISPRGTSGSYEQYF. The CDR3 DNA is TGTGCCATCAGTCCAAGGGGGACTAGCGGGTCATACGAGCAGTACTTC.

The rearrangement uses TRBV27 and TRBJ1-5; the D gene is possibly TRBD1 (5 bases). The CDR3 has 16 amino acids. Germline CDR1 MNHEY, CDR2 SMNVEV (reference sequence). With 0 bases removed from V and 0 bases from J, the gap between germline ends came to 9 bases. The CDR3 region is CASSLSRTNSNQPQHF. CDR3 in DNA: TGTGCCAGCAGTTTATCGAGGACAAATAGCAATCAGCCCCAGCATTTT.

This chain links TRBV14 with TRBJ1-1, with D unclear. The germline CDR1 and CDR2 sequences are SGHDN and FVKESK. CDR3 length: 15 residues. Trimming left V 2 bases short and J 0 bases short, with 10 bases between. The CDR3 DNA reads TGTGCCAGCAGCCAATCGATGCGGATGAACACTGAAGCTTTCTTT. It specifies CASSQSMRMNTEAFF.

The gene calls are TRBV6-2 or TRBV6-3 and TRBJ2-1; 11 positions agree with TRBD2. J lost 4 bases, V lost 2 bases, and 4 bases had no gene match. This CDR3 has 16 amino acids. CDR1 is MNHEY and CDR2 is SVGEGT in the germline V gene. The CDR3 here is CASSYILAGVYNEQFF. For the CDR3, the DNA is TGTGCCAGCAGTTACATACTAGCGGGAGTATACAATGAGCAGTTCTTC.

This clone was seen once. The chain joins TRBV2 to TRBJ2-2, with TRBD1 as a possible D gene (5 bases). Germline V gene sequence: CDR1 SNHLY, CDR2 FYNNEI. The CDR3 is 14 amino acids. Trimming removed 10 bases at V and 0 bases at J, with 12 bases between. Written as DNA, the CDR3 is TGTGCCACCCAGACAGACGCGAACACCGGGGAGCTGTTTTTT. Protein: CATQTDANTGELFF.

In DNA, the CDR3 is TGTGCTAGTGGTTTGGTGACTAGCGGGATCCAAGAGACCCAGTACTTC. Amino acid sequence: CASGLVTSGIQETQYF. The rearrangement joins TRBV12-5 to TRBJ2-5, with 11 bases fitting TRBD2. Germline values: CDR1 LGHNT, CDR2 FRNRAP. The CDR3 length is 16 residues. Trimming removed 0 bases from V and 1 base from J; junction bases left unmatched: 1.

V usage is TRBV18 and J usage is TRBJ2-3, with 7 bases fitting TRBD2. This CDR3 has 15 residues. Germline V gene sequence: CDR1 KGHSH, CDR2 LQKENI. The ends lost 6 bases at V and 1 base at J; junction bases unmatched: 7. CDR3 sequence (DNA): TGTGCCAGCTCCCCGGGGGACTACCGCACAGATACGCAGTATTTT. Residues: CASSPGDYRTDTQYF.

This clone was counted ten times or more. V usage is TRBV18 and J usage is TRBJ1-1, with D maybe TRBD1 (6 bases). V gave up 3 bases and J gave up 0 bases, with 11 bases separating them. Germline V gene lookup returns CDR1 KGHSH and CDR2 LQKENI. CDR3 length: 15 amino acids. CDR3 protein: CASSPTGTLNTEAFF. In DNA form, the CDR3 reads TGTGCCAGCTCACCGACCGGGACACTGAACACTGAAGCTTTCTTT. The full variable domain, completed using reference TRBV18 and TRBJ1-1, is NAGVMQNPRHLVRRRGQEARLRCSPMKGHSHVYWYRQLPEEGLKFMVYLQKENIIDESGMPKERFSAEFPKEGPSILRIQQVVRGDSAAYFCASSPTGTLNTEAFFGQGTRLTVV.

The chain joins TRBV6-2 or TRBV6-3 to TRBJ2-7; 10 bases agree with TRBD2. The V gene's germline CDR1 is MNHEY and CDR2 SVGEGT. CDR3 length: 18 residues. Trimming took 5 bases from V and 1 from J; bases not matched to a gene: 14. CDR3 protein: CASSPETFLAGVSYEQYF. CDR3 DNA: TGTGCCAGCAGTCCCGAAACCTTCCTAGCGGGAGTTTCCTACGAGCAGTACTTC.

The chain links TRBV27 to TRBJ2-2, with unresolved D. V was pared by 2 bases and J by 6 bases, with 4 bases between. Germline values: CDR1 MNHEY, CDR2 SMNVEV (reference sequence). This CDR3 is 12 amino acids long. CDR3 coding DNA: TGTGCCAGCAGTTTACTGTCCGGGGAGCTGTTTTTT. Its protein is CASSLLSGELFF.

The J gene is TRBJ1-1, the V gene TRBV25-1, with D hard to call. V lost 5 bases, J lost 1 base, and 14 bases lay in between. Germline V CDR1 and CDR2: MGHDK, SYGVNS. The CDR3 has 15 amino acids. CDR3 DNA: TGTGCCAGCAGTCCCCTACCCGACAAGAACACTGAAGCTTTCTTT. Translating it yields CASSPLPDKNTEAFF.

The chain carries TRBV25-1 and TRBJ1-4; 10 bases align to TRBD1. The germline V gene encodes CDR1 MGHDK and CDR2 SYGVNS. The CDR3 has 15 amino acids. Losses at the gene ends were 4 bases for V and 8 bases for J; bases not matched to a gene: 7. CDR3 DNA: TGTGCCAGCAGTGCCTCCGGGACAGGGGAAGAAAAACTGTTTTTT. It encodes CASSASGTGEEKLFF. Supplemented by reference TRBV25-1 and TRBJ1-4, the full variable domain reads EADIYQTPRYLVIGTGKKITLECSQTMGHDKMYWYQQDPGMELHLIHYSYGVNSTEKGDLSSESTVSRIRTEHFPLTLESARPSHTSQYLCASSASGTGEEKLFFGSGTQLSVL.

The V gene is TRBV12-3 or TRBV12-4, the J gene TRBJ2-7; 8 nucleotides align to TRBD1. V shed 6 bases, J shed 2 bases, and the junction held 0 bases outside the gene matches. This CDR3 has 12 amino acids. The CDR3 DNA reads TGTGCCAGCAGACAGGGGGCCTACGAGCAGTACTTC. The encoded protein is CASRQGAYEQYF.

The chain combines TRBV19 with TRBJ1-6; 7 bases line up with TRBD1. The V gene's germline CDR1 is LNHDA and CDR2 SQIVND (reference sequence). The CDR3 is made up of 15 amino acids. V lost 8 bases, J lost 7 bases, and 11 bases stayed unmatched. The CDR3 is CASPSLTGRNSPLHF. The CDR3 DNA sequence: TGTGCCAGTCCTTCCCTGACAGGGAGAAATTCACCCCTCCACTTT.

The chain employs TRBV7-2 and TRBJ2-2, with D perhaps TRBD2 (5 bases). The CDR3 contains 16 residues. Germline values: CDR1 SGHTA, CDR2 FQGNSA. The V end lost 4 bases, the J end lost 6 bases, and 18 bases lay between the germline ends. CDR3 sequence: CASSSTITRQAGELFF. CDR3 in DNA: TGTGCCAGCAGCTCTACGATTACTAGACAAGCCGGGGAGCTGTTTTTT.

This chain's CDR3 is CASSNGTSGRRNEQFF. The CDR3 DNA reads TGTGCCAGCAGCAACGGGACTAGCGGGAGGCGCAATGAGCAGTTCTTC. The chain links TRBV11-2 to TRBJ2-1; the match to TRBD2 covers 15 bases. The CDR3 is 16 amino acids. Looked up from germline, CDR1 is SGHAT and CDR2 is FQNNGV. V trimming: 5 bases; J trimming: 6 bases; junction bases outside the gene matches: 5.

The chain has TRBV6-5 and TRBJ2-7; 8 bases are a match to TRBD2. The germline CDR1 and CDR2 sequences are MNHEY and SVGAGI. The CDR3 is 14 residues long. With V trimmed by 7 bases and J by 3 bases, 8 bases remained unmatched. In DNA form, the CDR3 reads TGTGCCAGCACCCCGGGGGGGACCAACTACGAGCAGTACTTC. It codes for CASTPGGTNYEQYF.

The CDR3 DNA follows: TGTGCCAGCAGCCCTTGGGCTGGGGGGACTGAAGCTTTCTTT. Residues: CASSPWAGGTEAFF. The chain carries TRBV3-1 (or the pseudogene TRBV3-2) and TRBJ1-1, with TRBD1 as a possible D gene (5 bases). Germline lookup yields CDR1 LGHDT and CDR2 YNNKEL (reference sequence). The CDR3 length is 14 residues. V lost 4 bases and J 5 bases, leaving 14 bases between the germline ends.

The gene calls are TRBV19 and TRBJ1-2, with D possibly matching TRBD1 (6 bases). Germline CDR1 and CDR2: LNHDA and SQIVND (reference sequence). The V end lost 7 bases, the J end lost 4 bases, and 13 bases lay between the germline ends. This CDR3 region has 13 residues. This CDR3 is CASIPGDSYGYTF. CDR3 nucleotide sequence: TGTGCCAGTATCCCAGGGGATAGCTATGGCTACACCTTC.

This clone was observed a handful of times. Other DNA sequences in this specimen translate into the identical CDR3. The chain couples TRBV5-1 to TRBJ2-7; D is undetermined. Germline V gene lookup returns CDR1 SGHRS and CDR2 YFSETQ. The CDR3 runs to 12 residues. Trimming removed 2 bases from V and 3 bases from J, with 6 bases in between. This CDR3 reads CASSFPGYEQYF. The CDR3 DNA follows: TGCGCCAGCAGCTTCCCGGGCTACGAGCAGTACTTC. The whole variable domain, remainder taken from reference TRBV5-1 and TRBJ2-7, is KAGVTQTPRYLIKTRGQQVTLSCSPISGHRSVSWYQQTPGQGLQFLFEYFSETQRNKGNFPGRFSGRQFSNSRSEMNVSTLELGDSALYLCASSFPGYEQYFGPGTRLTVT.

This chain connects TRBV2 to TRBJ1-4; TRBD1 matches at 9 bases. The CDR3 totals 14 residues. Looked up from germline, CDR1 is SNHLY and CDR2 is FYNNEI. V was pared by 7 bases and J by 8 bases, with 8 bases of the junction left unmatched. The CDR3 region is CASKTGQGLEKLFF. The CDR3, as DNA: TGTGCCAGCAAAACTGGACAGGGGTTGGAAAAACTGTTTTTT.